The TCR beta chain described here comes from a study of long-term antiretroviral therapy in people with HIV. Study outcomes and limitations: Subsequent to ART, diversity was augmented yet persisted below that of transplant donor controls. Repertoires with HIV possessed tighter CDR3 length spans than those of controls.

As to this clone: Its antigen remains unknown.

Per germline, CDR1 KGHSH and CDR2 LQKENI. The CDR3 totals 15 residues. V was pared by 5 bases and J by 2 bases, with 16 bases between. Version v3.0 of the immunoSEQ assay was performed at survey level. Assay: immunoSEQ multiplex PCR; the TCRdb copy retains only in-frame clones and omits some. Of fewer than 25,000 clones listed, roughly 84% were seen once; the top ten hold 7.5% to 10%. The clonotype was recovered from a man aged 45 to 65 with HIV. Here the sequenced sample was unsorted PBMCs, taken at the start of antiretroviral therapy. The rearrangement uses TRBV18 and TRBJ2-7; D not certain. CDR3 amino acids: CASSSLSGVTYEQYF. In nucleotides, the CDR3 is TGTGCCAGCTCATCACTCTCGGGCGTGACCTACGAGCAGTACTTC.